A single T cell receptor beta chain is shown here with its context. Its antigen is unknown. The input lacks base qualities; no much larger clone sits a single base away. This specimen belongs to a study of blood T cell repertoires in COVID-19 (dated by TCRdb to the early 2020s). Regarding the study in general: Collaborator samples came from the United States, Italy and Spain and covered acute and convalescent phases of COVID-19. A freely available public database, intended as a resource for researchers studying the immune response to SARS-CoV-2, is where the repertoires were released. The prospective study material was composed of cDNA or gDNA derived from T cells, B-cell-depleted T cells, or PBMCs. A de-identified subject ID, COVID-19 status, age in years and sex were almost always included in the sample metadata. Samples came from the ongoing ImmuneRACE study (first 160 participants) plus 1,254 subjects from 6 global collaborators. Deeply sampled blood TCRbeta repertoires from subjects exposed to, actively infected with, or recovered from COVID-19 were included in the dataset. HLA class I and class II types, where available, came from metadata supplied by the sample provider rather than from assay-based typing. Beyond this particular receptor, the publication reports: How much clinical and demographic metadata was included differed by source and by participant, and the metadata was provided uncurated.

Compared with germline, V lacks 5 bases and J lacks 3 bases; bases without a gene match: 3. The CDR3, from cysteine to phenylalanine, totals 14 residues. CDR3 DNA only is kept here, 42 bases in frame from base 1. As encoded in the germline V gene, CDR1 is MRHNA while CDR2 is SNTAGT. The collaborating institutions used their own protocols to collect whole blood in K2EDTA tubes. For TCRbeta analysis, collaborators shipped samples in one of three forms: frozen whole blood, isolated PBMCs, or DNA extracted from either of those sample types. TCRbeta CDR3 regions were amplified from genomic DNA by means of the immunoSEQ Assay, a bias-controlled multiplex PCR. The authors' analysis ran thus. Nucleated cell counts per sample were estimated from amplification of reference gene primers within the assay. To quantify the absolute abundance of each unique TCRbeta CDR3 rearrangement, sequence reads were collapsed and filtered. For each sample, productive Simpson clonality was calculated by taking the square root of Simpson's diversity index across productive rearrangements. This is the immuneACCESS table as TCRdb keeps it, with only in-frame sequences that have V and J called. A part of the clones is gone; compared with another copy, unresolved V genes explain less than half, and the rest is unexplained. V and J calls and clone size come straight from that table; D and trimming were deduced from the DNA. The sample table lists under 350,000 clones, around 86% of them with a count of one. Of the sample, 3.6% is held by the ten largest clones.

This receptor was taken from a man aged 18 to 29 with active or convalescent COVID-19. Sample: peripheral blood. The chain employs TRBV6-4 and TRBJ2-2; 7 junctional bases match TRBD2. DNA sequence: TGTGCCAGCAGTCCTAGCGGCGACACCGGGGAGCTGTTTTTT. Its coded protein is CASSPSGDTGELFF.